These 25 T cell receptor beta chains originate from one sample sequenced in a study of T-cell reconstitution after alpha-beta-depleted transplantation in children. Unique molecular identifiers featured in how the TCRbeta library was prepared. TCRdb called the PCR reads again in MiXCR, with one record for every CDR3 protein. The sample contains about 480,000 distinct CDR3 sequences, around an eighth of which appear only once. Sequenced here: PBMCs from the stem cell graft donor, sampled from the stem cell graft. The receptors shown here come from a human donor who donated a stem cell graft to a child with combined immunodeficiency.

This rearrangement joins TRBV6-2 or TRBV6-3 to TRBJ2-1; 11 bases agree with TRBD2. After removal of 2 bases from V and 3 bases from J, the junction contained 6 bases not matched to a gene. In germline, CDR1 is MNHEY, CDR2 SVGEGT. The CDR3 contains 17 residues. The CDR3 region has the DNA TGTGCCAGCAGTTACCAATGGACTAGCGGGTTCTACAATGAGCAGTTCTTC. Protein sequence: CASSYQWTSGFYNEQFF.

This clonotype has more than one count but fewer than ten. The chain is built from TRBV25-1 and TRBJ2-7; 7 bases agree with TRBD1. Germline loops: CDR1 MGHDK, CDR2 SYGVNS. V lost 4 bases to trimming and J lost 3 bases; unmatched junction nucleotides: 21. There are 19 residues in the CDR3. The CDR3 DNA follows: TGTGCCAGCAGTGGAAGCGTCTTTACAGGGGCGGCTCTGGACTACGAGCAGTACTTC. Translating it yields CASSGSVFTGAALDYEQYF.

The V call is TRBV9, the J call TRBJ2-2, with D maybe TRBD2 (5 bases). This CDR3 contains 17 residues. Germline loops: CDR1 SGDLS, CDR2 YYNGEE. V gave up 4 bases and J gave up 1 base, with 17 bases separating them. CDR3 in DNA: TGTGCCAGCAGCCTATCCTTGAAGGCGGGGAACACCGGGGAGCTGTTTTTT. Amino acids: CASSLSLKAGNTGELFF.

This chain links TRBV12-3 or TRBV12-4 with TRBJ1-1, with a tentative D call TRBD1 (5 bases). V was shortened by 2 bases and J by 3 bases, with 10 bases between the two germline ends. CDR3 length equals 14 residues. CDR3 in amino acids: CASSLRGGDTEAFF. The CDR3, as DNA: TGTGCCAGCAGTTTACGGGGCGGGGACACTGAAGCTTTCTTT.

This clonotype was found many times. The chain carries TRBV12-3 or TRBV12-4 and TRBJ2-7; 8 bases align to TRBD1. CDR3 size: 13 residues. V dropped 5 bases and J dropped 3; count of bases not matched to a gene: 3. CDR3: CASSRGQVYEQYF. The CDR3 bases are TGTGCCAGCAGTCGGGGACAGGTCTACGAGCAGTACTTC.

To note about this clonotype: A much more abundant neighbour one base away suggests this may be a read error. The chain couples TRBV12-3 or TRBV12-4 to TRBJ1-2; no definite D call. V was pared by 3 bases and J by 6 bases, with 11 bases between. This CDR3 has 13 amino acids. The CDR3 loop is CASSFQLDHGYTF. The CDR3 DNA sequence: TGTGCCAGCAGTTTTCAACTAGACCATGGCTACACCTTC.

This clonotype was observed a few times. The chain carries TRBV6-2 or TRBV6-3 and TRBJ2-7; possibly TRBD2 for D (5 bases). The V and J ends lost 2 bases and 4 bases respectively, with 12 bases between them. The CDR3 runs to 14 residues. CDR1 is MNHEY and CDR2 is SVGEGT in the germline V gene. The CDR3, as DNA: TGTGCCAGCAGTTACAGTGCTAGCCTTTACGAGCAGTACTTC. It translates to CASSYSASLYEQYF.

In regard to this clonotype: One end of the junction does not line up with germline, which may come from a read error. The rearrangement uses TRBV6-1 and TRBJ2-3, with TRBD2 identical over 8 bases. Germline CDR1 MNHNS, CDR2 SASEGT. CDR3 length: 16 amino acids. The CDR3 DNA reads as TGTGCCGGCAGGCGTGGTAGCGGGACCGACACAGATACGCAGTATTTT. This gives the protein CAGRRGSGTDTDTQYF.

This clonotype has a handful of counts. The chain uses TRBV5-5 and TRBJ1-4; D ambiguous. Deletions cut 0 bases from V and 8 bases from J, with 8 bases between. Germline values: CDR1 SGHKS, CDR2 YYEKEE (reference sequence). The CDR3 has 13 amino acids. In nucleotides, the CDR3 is TGTGCCAGCAGCTTGGCTGGGCCGGAAAAACTGTTTTTT. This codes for CASSLAGPEKLFF.

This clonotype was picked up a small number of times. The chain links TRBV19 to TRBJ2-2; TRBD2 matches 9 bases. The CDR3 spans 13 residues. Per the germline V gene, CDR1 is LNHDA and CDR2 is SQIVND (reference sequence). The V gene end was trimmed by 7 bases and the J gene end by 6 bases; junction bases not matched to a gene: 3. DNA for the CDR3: TGTGCCAGTAATCGCGGGAGGGCCGGGGAGCTGTTTTTT. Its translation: CASNRGRAGELFF.

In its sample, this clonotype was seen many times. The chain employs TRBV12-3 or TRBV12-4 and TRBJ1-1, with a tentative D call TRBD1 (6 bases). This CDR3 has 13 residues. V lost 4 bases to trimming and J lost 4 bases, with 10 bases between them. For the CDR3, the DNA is TGTGCCAGCAGTTCGACAGGCCGCACTGAAGCTTTCTTT. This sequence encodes CASSSTGRTEAFF.

CDR3 in amino acids: CASSQFTWDRSYNEQFF. The CDR3 bases are TGTGCCAGCAGCCAATTCACATGGGACAGGAGTTACAATGAGCAGTTCTTC. The chain uses TRBV14 and TRBJ2-1; 8 bases match TRBD1. This CDR3 contains 17 residues. The trim removed 2 bases at V and 4 bases at J, leaving 10 bases unmatched. Germline assignment: CDR1 SGHDN and CDR2 FVKESK.

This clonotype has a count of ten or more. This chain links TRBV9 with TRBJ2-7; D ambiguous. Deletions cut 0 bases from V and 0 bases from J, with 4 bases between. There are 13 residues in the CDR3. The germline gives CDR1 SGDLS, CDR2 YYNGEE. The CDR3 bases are TGTGCCAGCAGCGTAGGCGACTCCTACGAGCAGTACTTC. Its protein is CASSVGDSYEQYF. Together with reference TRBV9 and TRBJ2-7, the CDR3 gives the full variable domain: DSGVTQTPKHLITATGQRVTLRCSPRSGDLSVYWYQQSLDQGLQFLIQYYNGEERAKGNILERFSAQQFPDLHSELNLSSLELGDSALYFCASSVGDSYEQYFGPGTRLTVT.

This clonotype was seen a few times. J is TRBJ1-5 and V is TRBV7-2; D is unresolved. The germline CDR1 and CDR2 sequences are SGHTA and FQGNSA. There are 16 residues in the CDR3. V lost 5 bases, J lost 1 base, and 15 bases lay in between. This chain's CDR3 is CASSPLVGGSNQPQHF. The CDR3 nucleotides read TGTGCCAGCAGCCCGCTAGTAGGCGGAAGCAATCAGCCCCAGCATTTT.

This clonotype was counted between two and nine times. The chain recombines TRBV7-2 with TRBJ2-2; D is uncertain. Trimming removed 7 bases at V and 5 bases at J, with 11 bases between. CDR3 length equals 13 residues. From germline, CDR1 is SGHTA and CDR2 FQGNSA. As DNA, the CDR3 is TGTGCCAGCATCCTGCGTCCAACCGGGGAGCTGTTTTTT. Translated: CASILRPTGELFF. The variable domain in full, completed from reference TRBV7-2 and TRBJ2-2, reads GAGVSQSPSNKVTEKGKDVELRCDPISGHTALYWYRQSLGQGLEFLIYFQGNSAPDKSGLPSDRFSAERTGGSVSTLTIQRTQQEDSAVYLCASILRPTGELFFGEGSRLTVL.

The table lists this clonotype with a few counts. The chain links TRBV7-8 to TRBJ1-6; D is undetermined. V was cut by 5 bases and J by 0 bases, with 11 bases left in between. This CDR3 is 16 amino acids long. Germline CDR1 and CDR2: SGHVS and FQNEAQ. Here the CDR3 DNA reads TGTGCCAGCAGCCCTGGACGGAGCTCCTATAATTCACCCCTCCACTTT. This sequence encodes CASSPGRSSYNSPLHF.

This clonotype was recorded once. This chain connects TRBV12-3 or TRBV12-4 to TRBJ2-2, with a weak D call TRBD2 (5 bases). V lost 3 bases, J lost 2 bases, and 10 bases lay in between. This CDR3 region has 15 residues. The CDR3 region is CASSLDLHNTGELFF. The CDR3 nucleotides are TGTGCCAGCAGTTTGGACTTACACAACACCGGGGAGCTGTTTTTT.

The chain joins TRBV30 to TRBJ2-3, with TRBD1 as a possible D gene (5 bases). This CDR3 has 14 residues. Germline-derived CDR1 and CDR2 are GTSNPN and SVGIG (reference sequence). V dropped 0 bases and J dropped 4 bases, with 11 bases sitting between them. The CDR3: CAWSVLQGSDTQYF. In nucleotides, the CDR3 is TGTGCCTGGAGTGTACTGCAGGGTTCAGATACGCAGTATTTT.

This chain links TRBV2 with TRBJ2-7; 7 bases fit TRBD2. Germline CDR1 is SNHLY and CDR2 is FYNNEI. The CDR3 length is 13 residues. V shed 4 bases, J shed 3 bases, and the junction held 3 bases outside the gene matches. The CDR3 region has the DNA TGTGCCAGCAGTGTAGAGCGGGGCTACGAGCAGTACTTC. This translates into CASSVERGYEQYF.

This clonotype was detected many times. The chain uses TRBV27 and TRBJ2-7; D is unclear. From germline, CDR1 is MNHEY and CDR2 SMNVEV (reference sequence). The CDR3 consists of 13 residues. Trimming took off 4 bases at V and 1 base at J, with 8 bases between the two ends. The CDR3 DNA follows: TGTGCCAGCAGTTCCTACAGATCCTACGAGCAGTACTTC. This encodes CASSSYRSYEQYF.

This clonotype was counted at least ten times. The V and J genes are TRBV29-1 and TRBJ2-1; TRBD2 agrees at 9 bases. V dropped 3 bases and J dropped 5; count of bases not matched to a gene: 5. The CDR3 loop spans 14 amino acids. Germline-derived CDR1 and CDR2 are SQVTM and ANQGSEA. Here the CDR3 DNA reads TGCAGCGTTGATATGCTAGCGGGAAACAATGAGCAGTTCTTC. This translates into CSVDMLAGNNEQFF.

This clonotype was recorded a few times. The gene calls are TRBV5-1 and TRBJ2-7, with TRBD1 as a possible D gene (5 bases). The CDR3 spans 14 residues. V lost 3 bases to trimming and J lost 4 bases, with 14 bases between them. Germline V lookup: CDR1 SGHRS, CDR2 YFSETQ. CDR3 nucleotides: TGCGCCAGCAGCTGGGGCTTGGGGCGGTACGAGCAGTACTTC. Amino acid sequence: CASSWGLGRYEQYF. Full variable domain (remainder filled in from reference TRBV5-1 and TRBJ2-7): KAGVTQTPRYLIKTRGQQVTLSCSPISGHRSVSWYQQTPGQGLQFLFEYFSETQRNKGNFPGRFSGRQFSNSRSEMNVSTLELGDSALYLCASSWGLGRYEQYFGPGTRLTVT.

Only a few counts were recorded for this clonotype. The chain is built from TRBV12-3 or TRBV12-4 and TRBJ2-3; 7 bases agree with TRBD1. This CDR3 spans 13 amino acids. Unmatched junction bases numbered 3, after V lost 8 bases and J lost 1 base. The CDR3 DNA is TGTGCCAGCGGCCAGGGGGGCACAGATACGCAGTATTTT. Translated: CASGQGGTDTQYF.

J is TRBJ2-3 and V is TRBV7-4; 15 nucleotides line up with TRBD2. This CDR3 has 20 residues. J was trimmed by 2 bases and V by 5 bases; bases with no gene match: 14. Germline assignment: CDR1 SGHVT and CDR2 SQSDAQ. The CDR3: CASSHPGLAGGVFHTDTQYF. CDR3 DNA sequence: TGTGCCAGCAGCCACCCCGGACTAGCGGGGGGGGTGTTCCACACAGATACGCAGTATTTT.

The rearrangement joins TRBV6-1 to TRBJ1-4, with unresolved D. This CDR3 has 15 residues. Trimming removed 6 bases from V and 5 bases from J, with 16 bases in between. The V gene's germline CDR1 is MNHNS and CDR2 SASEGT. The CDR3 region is CASRGSRAGNEKLFF. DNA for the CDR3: TGTGCCAGCAGGGGAAGTAGAGCGGGAAATGAAAAACTGTTTTTT.